This T cell receptor (beta chain) was recovered during a study of T cells in Graves' hyperthyroidism and ophthalmopathy. Regarding the study as a whole: A 13 V-J signature model discriminated ophthalmopathy versus stable hyperthyroidism. Among thyroid clonotypes expanded above 0.001, most also appeared in blood. Ophthalmopathy prediction by the model preceded onset by a median about 6 months.

The investigators amplified TCR beta CDR3 regions from RNA transcripts. First-round RT-PCR of the TCR CDR3 relied on the HTBI primer set. In TCRdb, the multiplex PCR reads were re-called with MiXCR into one record per CDR3 protein. The data contain approximately 510,000 distinct CDR3 sequences, approximately 49% of them singletons. Clinical symptoms, serum thyroxine, TRAb, thyroid ultrasound and orbital computed tomography informed diagnoses. Trimming at V came to 5 bases and at J to 8 bases, leaving 8 bases not matched to a gene. Looked up from germline, CDR1 is SEHNR and CDR2 is FQNEAQ (reference sequence). The CDR3 has 13 amino acids. This clonotype was counted ten times or more. Its antigen is not identified.

J is TRBJ1-2 and V is TRBV7-9, with 7 bases that match TRBD1. Sequencing input: peripheral blood or thyroid tissue (not recorded which). The receptor was isolated from an adult woman with Graves' disease, either hyperthyroidism or ophthalmopathy (not recorded which). CDR3 residues: CASSPDRVGGYTF. The CDR3 bases are TGTGCCAGCAGCCCAGACAGGGTCGGGGGCTACACCTTC.